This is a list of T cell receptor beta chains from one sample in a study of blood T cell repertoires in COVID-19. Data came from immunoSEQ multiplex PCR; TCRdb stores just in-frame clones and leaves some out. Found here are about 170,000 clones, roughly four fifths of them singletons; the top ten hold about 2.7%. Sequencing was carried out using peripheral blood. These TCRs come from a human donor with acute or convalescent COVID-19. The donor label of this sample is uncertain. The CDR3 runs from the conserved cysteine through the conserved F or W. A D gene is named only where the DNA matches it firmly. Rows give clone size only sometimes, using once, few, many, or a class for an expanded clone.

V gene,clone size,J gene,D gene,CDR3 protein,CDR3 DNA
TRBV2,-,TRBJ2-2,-,CASKPFKASLGELFF,TGTGCCAGCAAGCCCTTTAAAGCTAGCCTCGGGGAGCTGTTTTTT
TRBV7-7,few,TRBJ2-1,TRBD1,CASSLSRTGAYNEQFF,TGTGCTAGCAGCTTATCACGGACAGGGGCCTACAATGAGCAGTTCTTC
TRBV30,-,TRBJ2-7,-,CAWTEDSGTYEQYF,TGTGCCTGGACCGAGGATAGCGGAACCTACGAGCAGTACTTC
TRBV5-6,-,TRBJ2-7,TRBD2,CASAGGWGPYEQYF,TGTGCCAGCGCGGGGGGATGGGGCCCCTACGAGCAGTACTTC
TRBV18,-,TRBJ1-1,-,CASSPGVMNTEAFF,TGTGCCAGCTCCCCGGGGGTTATGAACACTGAAGCTTTCTTT
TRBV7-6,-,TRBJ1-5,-,CASSPAGGSNQPQHF,TGTGCCAGCAGCCCGGCGGGGGGTAGCAATCAGCCCCAGCATTTT
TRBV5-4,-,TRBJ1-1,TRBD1,CASRQGAPNTEAFF,TGTGCCAGCCGGCAGGGGGCCCCGAACACTGAAGCTTTCTTT
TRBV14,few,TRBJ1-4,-,CASSQERAGDEKLFF,TGTGCCAGCAGCCAAGAGAGGGCAGGGGACGAAAAACTGTTTTTT
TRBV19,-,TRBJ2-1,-,CASSITRMAYNEQFF,TGTGCCAGTAGTATAACCAGAATGGCCTACAATGAGCAGTTCTTC
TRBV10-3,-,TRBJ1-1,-,CAISERSITTSEAFF,TGTGCCATCAGTGAGAGGAGTATAACAACCTCTGAAGCTTTCTTT
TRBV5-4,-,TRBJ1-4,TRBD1,CASSLQGGEGEKLFF,TGTGCCAGCAGCTTACAGGGGGGCGAAGGCGAAAAACTGTTTTTT
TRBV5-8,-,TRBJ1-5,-,CASSLREYSNQPQHF,TGTGCCAGCAGCTTGAGGGAGTATAGCAATCAGCCCCAGCATTTT
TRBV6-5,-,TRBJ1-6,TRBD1,CASGQGGSPLHF,TGTGCCTCCGGACAGGGGGGTTCACCCCTCCACTTT
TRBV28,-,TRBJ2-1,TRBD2,CASSLLGTSGRINEQFF,TGTGCCAGCAGTTTGCTTGGGACTAGCGGGAGAATCAATGAGCAGTTCTTC
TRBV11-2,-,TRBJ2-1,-,CASSFPAREQFF,TGTGCCAGCAGTTTTCCCGCCCGGGAGCAGTTCTTC
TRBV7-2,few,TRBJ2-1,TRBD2,CASSAPQRGYYNEQFF,TGTGCCAGCAGCGCCCCTCAGCGGGGGTACTACAATGAGCAGTTCTTC
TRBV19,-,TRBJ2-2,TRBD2,CASSLSGGAGELFF,TGTGCCAGTAGTCTAAGTGGGGGGGCCGGGGAGCTGTTTTTT
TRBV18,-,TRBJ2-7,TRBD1,CASSPGTEVYEQYF,TGTGCCAGCTCACCGGGGACAGAGGTCTACGAGCAGTACTTC
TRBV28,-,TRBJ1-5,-,CASRRGSNQPQHF,TGTGCCAGCAGGCGTGGTAGCAATCAGCCCCAGCATTTT
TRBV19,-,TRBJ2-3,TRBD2,CASSLGLPPDTQYF,TGTGCCAGTAGTTTGGGACTACCCCCAGATACGCAGTATTTT
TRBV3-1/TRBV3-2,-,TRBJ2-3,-,CASSQDPRGGTDTQYF,TGTGCCAGCAGCCAAGATCCGCGGGGAGGCACAGATACGCAGTATTTT
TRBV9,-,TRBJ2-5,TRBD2,CASSEPQGLAGDGTQYF,TGTGCCAGCAGCGAACCCCAGGGACTAGCGGGAGATGGGACCCAGTACTTC
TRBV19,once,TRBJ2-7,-,CASRVSRQGDYEQYF,TGTGCCAGTAGGGTGTCCAGGCAAGGTGACTACGAGCAGTACTTC
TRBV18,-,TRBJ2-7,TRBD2,CASSPTSGSDEQYF,TGTGCCAGCTCACCAACTAGCGGGAGTGACGAGCAGTACTTC
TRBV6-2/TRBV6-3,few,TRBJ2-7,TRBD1,CASSRTGPPLLANEQYF,TGTGCCAGCAGTAGGACAGGACCGCCGCTTTTGGCGAACGAGCAGTACTTC
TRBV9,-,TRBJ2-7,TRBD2,CASSVGLAVGREQYF,TGTGCCAGCAGCGTAGGGCTAGCGGTCGGCCGCGAGCAGTACTTC
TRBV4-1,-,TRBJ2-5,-,CASSQEVMGRETQYF,TGCGCCAGCAGCCAAGAGGTCATGGGGCGAGAGACCCAGTACTTC
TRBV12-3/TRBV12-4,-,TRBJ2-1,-,CASSSRNEQFF,TGTGCCAGCAGTAGCAGGAATGAGCAGTTCTTC
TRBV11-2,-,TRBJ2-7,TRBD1,CASSLTGIPYEQYF,TGTGCCAGCAGCTTGACAGGGATCCCCTACGAGCAGTACTTC
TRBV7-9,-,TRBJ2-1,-,CASSLVRAGNSYNEQFF,TGTGCCAGCAGCTTAGTACGCGCGGGCAACTCCTACAATGAGCAGTTCTTC
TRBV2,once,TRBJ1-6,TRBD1,CASRAPGQGDNSPLHF,TGTGCCAGCAGAGCCCCGGGACAGGGTGATAATTCACCCCTCCACTTT
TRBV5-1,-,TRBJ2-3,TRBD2,CASSLELAGVDTQYF,TGCGCCAGCAGCTTGGAACTAGCGGGAGTAGATACGCAGTATTTT
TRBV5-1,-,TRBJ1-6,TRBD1,CASSHGTGESSPLHF,TGCGCCAGCAGTCACGGGACAGGTGAATCATCACCCCTCCACTTT
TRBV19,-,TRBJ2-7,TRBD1,CASSIRWDRTPYEQYF,TGTGCCAGTAGTATAAGGTGGGACAGGACCCCCTACGAGCAGTACTTC
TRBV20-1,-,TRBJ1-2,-,CSASSGYGYTF,TGCAGTGCTAGTTCCGGGTATGGCTACACCTTC
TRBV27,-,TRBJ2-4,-,CASSTQQGILKNIQYF,TGTGCCAGCAGTACGCAACAGGGTATCCTCAAAAACATTCAGTACTTC
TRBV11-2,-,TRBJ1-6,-,CASSLDWANSPLHF,TGTGCCAGCAGCTTAGATTGGGCAAATTCACCCCTCCACTTT
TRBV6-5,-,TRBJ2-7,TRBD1,CASRRSTGQYEQYF,TGTGCCAGCAGAAGATCGACAGGGCAGTACGAGCAGTACTTC
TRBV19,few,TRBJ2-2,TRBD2,CASSIQGRDTGELFF,TGTGCCAGTAGTATTCAAGGGAGGGACACCGGGGAGCTGTTTTTT
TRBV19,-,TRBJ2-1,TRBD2,CASNEAAGGPYNEQFF,TGTGCCAGTAACGAAGCGGCGGGAGGGCCCTACAATGAGCAGTTCTTC